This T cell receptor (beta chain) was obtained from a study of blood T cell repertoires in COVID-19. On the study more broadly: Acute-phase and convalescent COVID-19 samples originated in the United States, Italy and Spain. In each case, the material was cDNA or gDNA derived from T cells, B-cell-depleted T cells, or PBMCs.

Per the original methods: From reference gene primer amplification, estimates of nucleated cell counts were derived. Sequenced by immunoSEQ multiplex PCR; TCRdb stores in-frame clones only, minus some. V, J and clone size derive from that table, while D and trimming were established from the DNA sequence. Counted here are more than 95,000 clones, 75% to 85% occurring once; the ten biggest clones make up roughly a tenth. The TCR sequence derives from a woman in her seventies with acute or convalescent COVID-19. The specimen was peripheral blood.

The CDR3 sequence: CASTHRAGGDEQYF. DNA for the CDR3: TGTGCCAGCACCCACAGGGCCGGTGGGGACGAGCAGTACTTC. The rearrangement joins TRBV7-2 to TRBJ2-7, with D perhaps matching TRBD1 (6 bases). The ends were cut back, 7 bases at V and 5 bases at J, with 18 bases in the middle. The CDR3 is 14 residues long. Germline CDR1 reads SGHTA; CDR2 reads FQGNSA.